The T cell receptor beta chain described here comes from a study of blood T cells in healthy people across ages. Total RNA amounts of at least 5 micrograms were extracted per sample. Through a sample-barcoded 5' primer and a J-beta primer mix, a second PCR was run for roughly 7 to 11 cycles. TCRdb redid the calling of the 5' RACE reads with MiXCR, one entry per CDR3 protein. The sample has about 1.1 million distinct CDR3 sequences, about two fifths seen once. The germline V gene encodes CDR1 MDHEN and CDR2 SYDVKM. The CDR3 consists of 15 residues. Trimming removed 6 bases at V and 5 bases at J, with 19 bases between.

The chain has TRBV28 and TRBJ2-5; D tentatively fits TRBD1 or TRBD2 (6 bases each). Sequencing was performed on blood. The sequence was collected from a man between 18 and 29 years old in good health. CDR3 DNA: TGTGCCAGCAGCTCGCCGGGGGCGGCAATCGAGACCCAGTACTTC. The encoded protein is CASSSPGAAIETQYF.